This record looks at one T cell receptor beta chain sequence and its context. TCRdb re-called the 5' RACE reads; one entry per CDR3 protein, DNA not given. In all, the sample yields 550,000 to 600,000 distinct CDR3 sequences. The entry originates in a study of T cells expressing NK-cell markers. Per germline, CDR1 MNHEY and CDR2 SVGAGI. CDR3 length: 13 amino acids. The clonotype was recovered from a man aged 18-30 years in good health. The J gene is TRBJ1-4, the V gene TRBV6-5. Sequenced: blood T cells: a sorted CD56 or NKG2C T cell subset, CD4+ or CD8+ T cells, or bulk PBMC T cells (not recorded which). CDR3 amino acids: CASSNSGLEKLFF.